This T cell receptor (beta chain) came from a study of T cell repertoires in cytomegalovirus infection. Study-level information: Peptides in the study included HLA-C-restricted and HLA-B-restricted CMV epitopes. It was the public TCR beta signatures that indicated both CMV infection and matching HLA type.

A single record per CDR3 protein comes from TCRdb applying MiXCR to the reads. This table holds 110,000 or so distinct CDR3 sequences, about 30% found once. Turning to this clonotype: Its antigen remains unidentified.

The germline V gene has CDR1 SGHVS and CDR2 FNYEAQ. V lost 3 bases, J lost 3 bases, and 3 bases stayed unmatched. CDR3 length equals 14 residues. J is TRBJ2-7 and V is TRBV7-6; 9 nucleotides match TRBD1. Sequenced here: CD8+ T cells from cultured PBMCs, sampled from culture after CMV antigen stimulation. This TCR derives from a human donor in good health (CMV status not recorded). Some clones in this sample may be carry-over from other donors' samples. For the CDR3, the DNA is TGTGCCAGCAGCTTCGACAGGGGGTACTACGAGCAGTACTTC. The encoded protein is CASSFDRGYYEQYF.